This T cell receptor (beta chain) appears in the sequencing data of a study of cytomegalovirus exposure and HLA in healthy donors. The wider study: Earlier findings included some 120 million unique TCR beta sequences obtained from 150 million to 200 million T cells. Broader study findings: Analysis was carried out at a later point, and it linked a missense DCLRE1C variant to TCR beta V- and J-gene trimming.

The PCR employed 60 Vbeta primers together with 13 Jbeta primers. In the authors' methods: A later analysis tallied approximately 80 million unique TCR beta chains, approximately 11 million of them shared. Some clones are missing from TCRdb's copy, which holds only in-frame ones; the method was immunoSEQ multiplex PCR. V and J calls and clone size come straight from that table; D and trimming were deduced from the DNA. The sample contains more than 110,000 clones, 78% of which appear only once. About this clone: What it binds is not known.

The receptor's source is a male donor in good health and CMV-seronegative. The sample comprised PBMCs.

CDR3 region: CASSYLIKGGTEAFF. DNA for the CDR3: TGTGCCAGCAGTTACTTGATTAAAGGAGGGACTGAAGCTTTCTTT. The chain carries TRBV6-5 and TRBJ1-1; D remains ambiguous. Germline CDR1 is MNHEY and CDR2 is SVGAGI. V was pared by 1 base and J by 5 bases, with 14 bases between. The CDR3 consists of 15 residues.